The present T cell receptor (beta chain) was sequenced within a study of cytomegalovirus exposure and HLA in healthy donors. CDR1 is PRHDT and CDR2 is FYEKMQ in the germline V gene (reference sequence). V lost 0 bases and J 6 bases, leaving 12 bases between the germline ends. The CDR3 runs 15 residues. Vbeta (60) and Jbeta (13) primers were used in the PCR. Assay used: immunoSEQ multiplex PCR; TCRdb lists only in-frame clones, some missing. The sample gives 150,000 to 200,000 clones, approximately 88% of which show up once; 0.25% to 0.3% is in the top ten. General observations from the study: Most of the TCR beta V segments (in an earlier analysis) were productive either about 87% or about 30% of the time. Cytomegalovirus-associated status was assigned to fewer than 200 TCR beta chains. Being indistinguishable, some V segments were excluded, TRBV6-2 and TRBV6-3 among them.

Worth noting for this clone: The antigen remains undetermined.

The donors gave bone marrow, and they were healthy. V is TRBV13 and J is TRBJ2-1, with D maybe TRBD2 (6 bases). The source is a boy aged 5-17 years in good health and CMV-seronegative. Sample: PBMCs. CDR3 nucleotides: TGTGCCAGCAGCTTAGGCTACGGGACTCCCAATGAGCAGTTCTTC. Translating it yields CASSLGYGTPNEQFF.